This TCR beta chain was profiled in a study of blood T cell repertoires in COVID-19. Turning to the study itself: Sites in the United States, Italy and Spain provided acute and convalescent COVID-19 samples. The analysed material was cDNA or gDNA that came from T cells, B-cell-depleted T cells, or PBMCs.

Per the authors' pipeline: Cell counts per sample came from amplifying reference gene primers. Clones were sequenced by immunoSEQ multiplex PCR, and TCRdb holds only the in-frame ones, with some missing. D and trimming come from the DNA, and the V and J calls and clone size come from that table. Here the sample spans 65,000 to 90,000 clones, approximately 90% being singletons. The ends lost 4 bases at V and 3 bases at J; junction bases unmatched: 10. CDR3 size: 16 residues. Germline V gene lookup returns CDR1 MNHNS and CDR2 SASEGT. The receptor was isolated from a human donor in a cohort sampled during active COVID-19. The rearrangement links TRBV6-1 to TRBJ1-1, with 8 bases aligning to TRBD1. The material sequenced was peripheral blood. The CDR3 sequence is CASSARGTGSDTEAFF. CDR3 DNA sequence: TGTGCCAGCAGTGCCCGAGGGACAGGTTCAGACACTGAAGCTTTCTTT.